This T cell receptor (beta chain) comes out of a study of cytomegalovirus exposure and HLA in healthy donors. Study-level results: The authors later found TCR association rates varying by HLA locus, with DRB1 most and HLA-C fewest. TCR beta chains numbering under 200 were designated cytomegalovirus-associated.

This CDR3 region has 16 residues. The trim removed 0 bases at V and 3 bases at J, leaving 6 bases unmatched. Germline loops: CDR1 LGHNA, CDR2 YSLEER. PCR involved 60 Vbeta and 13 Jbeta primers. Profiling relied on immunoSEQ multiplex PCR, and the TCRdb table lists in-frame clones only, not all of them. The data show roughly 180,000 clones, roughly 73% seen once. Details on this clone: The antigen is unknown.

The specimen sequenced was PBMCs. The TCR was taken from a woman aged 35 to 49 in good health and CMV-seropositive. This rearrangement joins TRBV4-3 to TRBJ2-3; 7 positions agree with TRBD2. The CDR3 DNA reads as TGCGCCAGCAGCCAAGATCAAGTCGGGAGGACAGATACGCAGTATTTT. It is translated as CASSQDQVGRTDTQYF.